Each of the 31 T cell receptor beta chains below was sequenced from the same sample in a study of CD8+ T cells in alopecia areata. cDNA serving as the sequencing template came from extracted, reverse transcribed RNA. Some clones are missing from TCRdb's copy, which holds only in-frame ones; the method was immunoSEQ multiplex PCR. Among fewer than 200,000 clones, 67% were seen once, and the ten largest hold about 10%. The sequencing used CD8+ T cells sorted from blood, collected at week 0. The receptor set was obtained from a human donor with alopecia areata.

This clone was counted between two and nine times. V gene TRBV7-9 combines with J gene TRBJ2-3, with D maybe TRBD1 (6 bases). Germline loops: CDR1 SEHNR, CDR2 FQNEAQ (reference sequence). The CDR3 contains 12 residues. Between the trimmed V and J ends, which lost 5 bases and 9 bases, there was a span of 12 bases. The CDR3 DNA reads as TGTGCCAGCAGCACGCTTGGGGGCACGCAGTATTTT. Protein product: CASSTLGGTQYF.

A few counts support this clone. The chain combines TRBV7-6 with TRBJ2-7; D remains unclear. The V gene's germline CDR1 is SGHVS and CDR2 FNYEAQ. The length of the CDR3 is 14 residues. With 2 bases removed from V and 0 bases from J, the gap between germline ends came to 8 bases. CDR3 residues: CASSLNDNSYEQYF. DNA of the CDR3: TGTGCCAGCAGCTTAAATGACAACTCCTACGAGCAGTACTTC.

Here the CDR3 reads CATSRTGLNTEAFF. The DNA for the CDR3 is TGTGCCACCAGCAGGACAGGGTTGAACACTGAAGCTTTCTTT. The chain carries TRBV15 and TRBJ1-1; 7 bases map to TRBD1. The CDR3 is made up of 14 amino acids. CDR1 is LNHNV and CDR2 is YYDKDF in the germline V gene (reference sequence). The V gene end was trimmed by 3 bases and the J gene end by 0 bases; junction bases not matched to a gene: 1.

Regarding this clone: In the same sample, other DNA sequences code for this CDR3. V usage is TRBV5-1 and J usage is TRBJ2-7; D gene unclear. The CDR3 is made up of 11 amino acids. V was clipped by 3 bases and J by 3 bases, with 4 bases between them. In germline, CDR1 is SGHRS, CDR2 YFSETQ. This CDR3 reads CASSSSYEQYF. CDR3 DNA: TGCGCCAGCAGCTCAAGCTACGAGCAGTACTTC.

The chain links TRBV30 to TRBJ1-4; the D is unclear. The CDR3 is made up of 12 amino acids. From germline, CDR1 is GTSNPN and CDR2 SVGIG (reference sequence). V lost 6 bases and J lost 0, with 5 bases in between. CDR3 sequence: CACGTTNEKLFF. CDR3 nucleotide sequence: TGTGCCTGCGGGACAACTAATGAAAAACTGTTTTTT.

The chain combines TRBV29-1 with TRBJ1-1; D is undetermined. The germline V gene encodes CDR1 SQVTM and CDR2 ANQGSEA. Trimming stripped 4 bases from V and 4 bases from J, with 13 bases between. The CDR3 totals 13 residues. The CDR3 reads CSVVLSRSTEAFF. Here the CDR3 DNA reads TGCAGCGTTGTATTGTCCCGAAGCACTGAAGCTTTCTTT.

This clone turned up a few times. This CDR3 is CASFQGNTEAFF. The CDR3 DNA reads TGTGCCAGCTTCCAGGGGAACACTGAAGCTTTCTTT. The rearrangement uses TRBV19 and TRBJ1-1; perhaps TRBD1 as D (5 bases). The CDR3 has 12 residues. Germline V CDR1 and CDR2: LNHDA, SQIVND (reference sequence). With 9 bases removed from V and 1 base from J, the gap between germline ends came to 9 bases.

CDR3 DNA: TGTGCCAGCAGCGGCGGGGGGAGGGAATGGGATACGCAGTATTTT. Its translation: CASSGGGREWDTQYF. The rearrangement joins TRBV6-5 to TRBJ2-3; 8 bases line up with TRBD2. The germline V gene encodes CDR1 MNHEY and CDR2 SVGAGI. The V segment lost 6 bases and the J segment 6 bases; nucleotides outside the gene matches: 11. The CDR3 sequence is 15 residues long.

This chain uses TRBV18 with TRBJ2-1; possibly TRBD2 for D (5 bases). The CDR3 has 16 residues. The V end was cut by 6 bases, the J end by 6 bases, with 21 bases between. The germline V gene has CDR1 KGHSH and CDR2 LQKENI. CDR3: CASSDSGFRISNEQFF. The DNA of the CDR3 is TGTGCCAGCTCGGATTCGGGGTTTCGCATAAGCAATGAGCAGTTCTTC.

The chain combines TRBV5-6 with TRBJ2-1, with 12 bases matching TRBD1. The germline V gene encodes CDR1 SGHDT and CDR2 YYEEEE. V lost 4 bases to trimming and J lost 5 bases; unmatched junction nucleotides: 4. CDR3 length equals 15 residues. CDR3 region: CASSPGTGGNNEQFF. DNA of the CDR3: TGTGCCAGCAGCCCCGGGACAGGGGGCAACAATGAGCAGTTCTTC.

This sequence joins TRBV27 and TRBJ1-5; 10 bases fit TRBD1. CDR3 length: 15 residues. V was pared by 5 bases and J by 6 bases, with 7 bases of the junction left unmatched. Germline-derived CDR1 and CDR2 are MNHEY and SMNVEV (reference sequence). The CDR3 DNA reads TGTGCCAGCAGTCCCCCGGGACAGGGGCTTCAGCCCCAGCATTTT. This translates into CASSPPGQGLQPQHF.

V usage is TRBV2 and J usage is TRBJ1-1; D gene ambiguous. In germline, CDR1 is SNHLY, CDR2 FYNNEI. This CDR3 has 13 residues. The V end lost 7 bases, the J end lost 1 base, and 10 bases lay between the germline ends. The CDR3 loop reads CASTFSGNTEAFF. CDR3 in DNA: TGTGCCAGCACTTTTTCAGGGAACACTGAAGCTTTCTTT.

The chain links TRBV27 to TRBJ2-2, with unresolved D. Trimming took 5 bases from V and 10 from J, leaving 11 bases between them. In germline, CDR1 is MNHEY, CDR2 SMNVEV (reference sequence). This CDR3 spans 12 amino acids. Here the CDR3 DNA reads TGTGCCAGCAGTGAAATGGGCGCGGAGCTGTTTTTT. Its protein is CASSEMGAELFF.

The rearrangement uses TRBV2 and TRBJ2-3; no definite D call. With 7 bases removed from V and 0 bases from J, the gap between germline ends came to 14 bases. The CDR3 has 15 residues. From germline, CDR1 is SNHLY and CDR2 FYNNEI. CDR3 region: CASNLGSTSTDTQYF. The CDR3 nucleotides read TGTGCCAGCAACTTAGGTTCCACTAGCACAGATACGCAGTATTTT.

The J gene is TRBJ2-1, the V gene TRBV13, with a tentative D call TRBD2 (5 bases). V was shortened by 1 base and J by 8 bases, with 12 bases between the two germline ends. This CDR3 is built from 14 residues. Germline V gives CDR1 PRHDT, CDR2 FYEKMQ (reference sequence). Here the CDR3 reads CASSLAASIYEQFF. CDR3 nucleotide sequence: TGTGCCAGCAGCTTAGCGGCTAGCATTTATGAGCAGTTCTTC.

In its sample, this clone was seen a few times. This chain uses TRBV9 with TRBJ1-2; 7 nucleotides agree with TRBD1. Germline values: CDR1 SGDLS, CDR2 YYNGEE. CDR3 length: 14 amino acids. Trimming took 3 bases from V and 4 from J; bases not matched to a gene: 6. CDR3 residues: CASSGGDRGYGYTF. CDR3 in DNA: TGTGCCAGCAGCGGTGGGGACAGAGGCTATGGCTACACCTTC.

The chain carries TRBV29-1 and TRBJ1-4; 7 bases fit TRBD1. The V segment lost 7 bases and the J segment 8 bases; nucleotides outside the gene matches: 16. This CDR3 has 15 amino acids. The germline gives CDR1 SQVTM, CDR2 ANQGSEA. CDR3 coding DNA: TGCAGCGCCGTGGCACCCATAAGGGGGCGAGAAAAACTGTTTTTT. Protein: CSAVAPIRGREKLFF.

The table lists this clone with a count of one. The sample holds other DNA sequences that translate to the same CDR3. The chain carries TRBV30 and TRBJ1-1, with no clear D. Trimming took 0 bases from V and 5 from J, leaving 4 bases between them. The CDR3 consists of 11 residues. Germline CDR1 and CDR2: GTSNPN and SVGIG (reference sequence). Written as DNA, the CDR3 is TGTGCCTGGAGTGTTGGGACTGAAGCTTTCTTT. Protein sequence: CAWSVGTEAFF.

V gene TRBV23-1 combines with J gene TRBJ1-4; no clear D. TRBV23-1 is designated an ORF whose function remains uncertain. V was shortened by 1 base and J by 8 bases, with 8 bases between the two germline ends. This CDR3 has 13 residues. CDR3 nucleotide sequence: TGCGCCAGCAGTCAATTCCCCGTAGAAAAACTGTTTTTT. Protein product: CASSQFPVEKLFF.

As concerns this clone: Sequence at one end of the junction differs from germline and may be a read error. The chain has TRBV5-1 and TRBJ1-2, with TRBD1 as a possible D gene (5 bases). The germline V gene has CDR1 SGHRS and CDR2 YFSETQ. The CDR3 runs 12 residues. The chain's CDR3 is CASSFSQGSPNF. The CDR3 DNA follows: TGCGCCAGCAGCTTCTCTCAGGGCAGCCCTAACTTC.

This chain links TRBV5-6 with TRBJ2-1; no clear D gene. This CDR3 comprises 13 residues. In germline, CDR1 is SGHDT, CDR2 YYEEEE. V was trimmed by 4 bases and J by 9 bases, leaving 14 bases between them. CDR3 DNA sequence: TGTGCCAGCAGCCTTTCTGTACGCGGTGAGCAGTTCTTC. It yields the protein CASSLSVRGEQFF. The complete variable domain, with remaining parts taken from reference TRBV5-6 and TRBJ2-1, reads DAGVTQSPTHLIKTRGQQVTLRCSPKSGHDTVSWYQQALGQGPQFIFQYYEEEERQRGNFPDRFSGHQFPNYSSELNVNALLLGDSALYLCASSLSVRGEQFFGPGTRLTVL.

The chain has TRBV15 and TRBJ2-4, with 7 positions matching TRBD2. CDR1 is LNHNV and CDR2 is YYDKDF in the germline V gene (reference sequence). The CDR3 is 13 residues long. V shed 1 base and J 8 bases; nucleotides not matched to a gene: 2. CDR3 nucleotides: TGTGCCACCAGCAGAGCAGGGAGGGACATTCAGTACTTC. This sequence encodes CATSRAGRDIQYF.

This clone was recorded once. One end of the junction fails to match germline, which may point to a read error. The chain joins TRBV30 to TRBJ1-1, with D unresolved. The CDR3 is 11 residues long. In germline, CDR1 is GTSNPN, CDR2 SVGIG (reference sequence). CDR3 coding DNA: TGTGCCCGGAGAGAAGGCACTGAAGCTTTCTTT. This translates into CARREGTEAFF.

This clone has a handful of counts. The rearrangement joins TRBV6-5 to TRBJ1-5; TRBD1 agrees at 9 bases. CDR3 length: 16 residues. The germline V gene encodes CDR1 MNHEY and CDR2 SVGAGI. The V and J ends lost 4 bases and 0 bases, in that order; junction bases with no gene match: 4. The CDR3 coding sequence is TGTGCCAGCAGTTTCGGACAGGGGAATAGCAATCAGCCCCAGCATTTT. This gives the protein CASSFGQGNSNQPQHF.

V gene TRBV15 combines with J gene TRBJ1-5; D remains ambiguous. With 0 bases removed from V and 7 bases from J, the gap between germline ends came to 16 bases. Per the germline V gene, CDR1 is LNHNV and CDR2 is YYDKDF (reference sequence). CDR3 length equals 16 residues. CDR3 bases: TGTGCCACCAGCAGAGATTTGAAAGGGAGGGTGCAGCCCCAGCATTTT. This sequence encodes CATSRDLKGRVQPQHF. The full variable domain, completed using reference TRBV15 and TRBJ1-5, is DAMVIQNPRYQVTQFGKPVTLSCSQTLNHNVMYWYQQKSSQAPKLLFHYYDKDFNNEADTPDNFQSRRPNTSFCFLDIRSPGLGDTAMYLCATSRDLKGRVQPQHFGDGTRLSIL.

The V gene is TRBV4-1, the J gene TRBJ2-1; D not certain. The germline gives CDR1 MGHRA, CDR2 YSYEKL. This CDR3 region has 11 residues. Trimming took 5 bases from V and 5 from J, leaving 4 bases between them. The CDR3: CASSGDNEQFF. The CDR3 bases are TGCGCCAGCAGCGGCGACAATGAGCAGTTCTTC.

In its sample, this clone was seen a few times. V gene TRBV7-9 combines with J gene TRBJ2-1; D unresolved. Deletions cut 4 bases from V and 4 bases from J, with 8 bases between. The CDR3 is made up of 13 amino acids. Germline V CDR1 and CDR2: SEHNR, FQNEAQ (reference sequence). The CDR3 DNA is TGTGCCAGCAGCTCCCCCCCTTACAATGAGCAGTTCTTC. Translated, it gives CASSSPPYNEQFF.

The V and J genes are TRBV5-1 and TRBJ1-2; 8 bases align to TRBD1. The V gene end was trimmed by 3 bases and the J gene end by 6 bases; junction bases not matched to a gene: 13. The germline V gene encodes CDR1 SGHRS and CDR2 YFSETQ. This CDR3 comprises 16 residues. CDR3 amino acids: CASSSKRTGNKDGYTF. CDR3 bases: TGCGCCAGCAGCTCAAAACGGACAGGGAATAAGGATGGCTACACCTTC. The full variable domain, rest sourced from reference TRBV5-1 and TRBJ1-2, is KAGVTQTPRYLIKTRGQQVTLSCSPISGHRSVSWYQQTPGQGLQFLFEYFSETQRNKGNFPGRFSGRQFSNSRSEMNVSTLELGDSALYLCASSSKRTGNKDGYTFGSGTRLTVV.

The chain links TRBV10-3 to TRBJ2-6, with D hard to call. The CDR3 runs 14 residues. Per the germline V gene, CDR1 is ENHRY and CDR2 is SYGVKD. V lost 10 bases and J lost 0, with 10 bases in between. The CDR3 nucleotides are TGTGCCACTCAGGTTAGCTCTGGGGCCAACGTCCTGACTTTC. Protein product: CATQVSSGANVLTF.

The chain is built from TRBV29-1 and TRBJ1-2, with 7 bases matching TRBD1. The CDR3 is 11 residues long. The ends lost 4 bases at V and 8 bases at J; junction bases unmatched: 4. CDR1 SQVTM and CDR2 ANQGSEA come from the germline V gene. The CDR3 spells CSVVVGGGYTF. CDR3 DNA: TGCAGCGTTGTGGTAGGGGGCGGCTACACCTTC.

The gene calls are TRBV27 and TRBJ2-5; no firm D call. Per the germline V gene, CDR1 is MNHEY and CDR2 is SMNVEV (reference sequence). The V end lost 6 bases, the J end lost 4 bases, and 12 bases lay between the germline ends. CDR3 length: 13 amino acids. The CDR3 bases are TGTGCCAGCAGAGGGCTAATGGGAGAGACCCAGTACTTC. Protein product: CASRGLMGETQYF.